This is a list of T cell receptor beta chains from one sample in a study of early T cells in non-severe SARS-CoV-2 infection. TCRdb fed the 5' RACE reads into MiXCR, producing one record per CDR3 protein. The sample records 90,000 to 120,000 distinct CDR3 sequences, roughly 11% being singletons. Sequenced: whole blood. The receptors here all came from an adult who was a healthcare worker with PCR-confirmed SARS-CoV-2 infection or an uninfected control (not recorded which). The CDR3 runs from the conserved cysteine through the conserved F or W. Each record gives: CDR3 protein, CDR3 DNA, V gene, CDR3 length, D gene, J gene, clone size. D genes are given only for firm matches. Clone size is not always given. Where it is, it says once, few, many or a class for expanded clones.

cdr3_aa: CASSEHPDSEQFF
cdr3_nt: TGTGCCAGCAGTGAACACCCCGACAGTGAGCAGTTCTTC
v_call: TRBV6-1
cdr3_length: 13
d_call: .
j_call: TRBJ2-1
clone_size: .

cdr3_aa: CASSWGRGTGELFF
cdr3_nt: TGTGCCAGTAGTTGGGGCAGGGGCACCGGGGAGCTGTTTTTT
v_call: TRBV19
cdr3_length: 14
d_call: .
j_call: TRBJ2-2
clone_size: many

cdr3_aa: CSVGGGSYNEQFF
cdr3_nt: TGCAGCGTTGGGGGCGGGAGCTACAATGAGCAGTTCTTC
v_call: TRBV29-1
cdr3_length: 13
d_call: TRBD2
j_call: TRBJ2-1
clone_size: .

cdr3_aa: CSARPSQLRHEQYF
cdr3_nt: TGCAGTGCTCGGCCCTCCCAGCTGCGGCACGAGCAGTACTTC
v_call: TRBV20-1
cdr3_length: 14
d_call: .
j_call: TRBJ2-7
clone_size: .

cdr3_aa: CSARGGADTEAFF
cdr3_nt: TGCAGTGCTAGAGGGGGCGCCGACACTGAAGCTTTCTTT
v_call: TRBV20-1
cdr3_length: 13
d_call: .
j_call: TRBJ1-1
clone_size: many

cdr3_aa: CASSWGGGNQPQHF
cdr3_nt: TGTGCCAGCAGTTGGGGCGGGGGAAATCAGCCCCAGCATTTT
v_call: TRBV12-3/TRBV12-4
cdr3_length: 14
d_call: .
j_call: TRBJ1-5
clone_size: many

cdr3_aa: CAAGQGSGANVLTF
cdr3_nt: TGTGCTGCAGGACAGGGATCTGGGGCCAACGTCCTGACTTTC
v_call: TRBV28
cdr3_length: 14
d_call: TRBD1
j_call: TRBJ2-6
clone_size: .

cdr3_aa: CSARDLPEGAINEQFF
cdr3_nt: TGCAGTGCTAGAGATCTTCCGGAAGGGGCTATCAATGAGCAGTTCTTC
v_call: TRBV20-1
cdr3_length: 16
d_call: .
j_call: TRBJ2-1
clone_size: many

cdr3_aa: CASGADGLGSPLHF
cdr3_nt: TGCGCCAGCGGCGCGGACGGACTCGGGTCACCCCTCCACTTT
v_call: TRBV5-1
cdr3_length: 14
d_call: .
j_call: TRBJ1-6
clone_size: many

cdr3_aa: CASSEPPGGGKTQYF
cdr3_nt: TGTGCCAGCAGTGAGCCCCCAGGGGGGGGGAAGACCCAGTACTTC
v_call: TRBV6-1
cdr3_length: 15
d_call: .
j_call: TRBJ2-5
clone_size: .

cdr3_aa: CASSTRDSQRELFF
cdr3_nt: TGTGCCAGCAGCACCAGGGACAGCCAAAGGGAGCTGTTTTTT
v_call: TRBV5-6
cdr3_length: 14
d_call: TRBD1
j_call: TRBJ2-2
clone_size: .

cdr3_aa: CASSQGPGLFGYTF
cdr3_nt: TGTGCCAGCAGCCAAGGGCCAGGGCTTTTTGGCTACACCTTC
v_call: TRBV3-1
cdr3_length: 14
d_call: .
j_call: TRBJ1-2
clone_size: many

cdr3_aa: CASKEQGLGEQYF
cdr3_nt: TGTGCCAGCAAGGAGCAGGGTCTTGGCGAGCAGTACTTC
v_call: TRBV2
cdr3_length: 13
d_call: .
j_call: TRBJ2-7
clone_size: few

cdr3_aa: CASSLDARGRGTQYF
cdr3_nt: TGTGCCAGCAGCTTAGATGCGCGAGGGCGGGGGACCCAGTACTTC
v_call: TRBV7-2
cdr3_length: 15
d_call: .
j_call: TRBJ2-5
clone_size: many

cdr3_aa: CASSLGQGDQPQHF
cdr3_nt: TGTGCCAGCAGCTTAGGACAGGGAGATCAGCCCCAGCATTTT
v_call: TRBV7-9
cdr3_length: 14
d_call: TRBD1
j_call: TRBJ1-5
clone_size: .

cdr3_aa: CASSYSAPGSEQYF
cdr3_nt: TGTGCCAGCAGTTACTCGGCACCGGGGTCCGAGCAGTACTTC
v_call: TRBV6-2/TRBV6-3
cdr3_length: 14
d_call: .
j_call: TRBJ2-7
clone_size: .

cdr3_aa: CSATPPGPLRETQYF
cdr3_nt: TGCAGTGCTACCCCTCCGGGCCCCCTGCGGGAGACCCAGTACTTC
v_call: TRBV20-1
cdr3_length: 15
d_call: .
j_call: TRBJ2-5
clone_size: many

cdr3_aa: CASSLGGGPLEQFF
cdr3_nt: TGTGCCAGCAGCTTGGGAGGAGGGCCCCTGGAGCAGTTCTTC
v_call: TRBV5-6
cdr3_length: 14
d_call: .
j_call: TRBJ2-1
clone_size: many

cdr3_aa: CATSREVSDGYTF
cdr3_nt: TGTGCCACCAGCAGAGAGGTATCCGATGGCTACACCTTC
v_call: TRBV15
cdr3_length: 13
d_call: .
j_call: TRBJ1-2
clone_size: many

cdr3_aa: CASSPGTGGSGSPLHF
cdr3_nt: TGTGCCAGCAGCCCCGGGACAGGGGGCTCGGGTTCACCCCTCCACTTT
v_call: TRBV7-8
cdr3_length: 16
d_call: TRBD1
j_call: TRBJ1-6
clone_size: .

cdr3_aa: CASSTQATNEKLFF
cdr3_nt: TGTGCCAGCTCTACCCAGGCAACTAATGAAAAACTGTTTTTT
v_call: TRBV18
cdr3_length: 14
d_call: .
j_call: TRBJ1-4
clone_size: many

cdr3_aa: CASSPRTGVSEQYF
cdr3_nt: TGTGCCAGCAGCCCAAGGACAGGGGTTAGCGAGCAGTACTTC
v_call: TRBV28
cdr3_length: 14
d_call: TRBD1
j_call: TRBJ2-7
clone_size: .

cdr3_aa: CASSIRGQVDEQYF
cdr3_nt: TGTGCCAGTAGTATACGGGGACAGGTCGACGAGCAGTACTTC
v_call: TRBV19
cdr3_length: 14
d_call: TRBD1
j_call: TRBJ2-7
clone_size: many

cdr3_aa: CASTSSGRSYNEQFF
cdr3_nt: TGTGCCAGCACTTCAAGCGGGCGCTCCTACAATGAGCAGTTCTTC
v_call: TRBV21-1
cdr3_length: 15
d_call: .
j_call: TRBJ2-1
clone_size: .

cdr3_aa: CASSPSSGANVLTF
cdr3_nt: TGTGCCAGCAGCCCGAGCTCTGGGGCCAACGTCCTGACTTTC
v_call: TRBV7-3
cdr3_length: 14
d_call: .
j_call: TRBJ2-6
clone_size: many

cdr3_aa: CSARIGATDTQYF
cdr3_nt: TGCAGTGCTAGGATTGGGGCCACAGATACGCAGTATTTT
v_call: TRBV20-1
cdr3_length: 13
d_call: .
j_call: TRBJ2-3
clone_size: few

cdr3_aa: CASSLASSGSLYEQYF
cdr3_nt: TGTGCCAGCAGTTTGGCGTCGAGCGGGAGTCTCTACGAGCAGTACTTC
v_call: TRBV28
cdr3_length: 16
d_call: TRBD2
j_call: TRBJ2-7
clone_size: .

cdr3_aa: CASSQVGLAGATHYEQYF
cdr3_nt: TGTGCCAGCAGCCAAGTGGGACTAGCGGGGGCTACTCACTACGAGCAGTACTTC
v_call: TRBV4-2
cdr3_length: 18
d_call: TRBD2
j_call: TRBJ2-7
clone_size: few

cdr3_aa: CASSQDRPAGGTGELFF
cdr3_nt: TGCGCCAGCAGCCAAGACCGCCCGGCGGGGGGCACCGGGGAGCTGTTTTTT
v_call: TRBV4-3
cdr3_length: 17
d_call: TRBD2
j_call: TRBJ2-2
clone_size: .

cdr3_aa: CATRPDRGSYNEQFF
cdr3_nt: TGTGCCACCAGACCGGACAGGGGCTCCTACAATGAGCAGTTCTTC
v_call: TRBV15
cdr3_length: 15
d_call: TRBD1
j_call: TRBJ2-1
clone_size: .

cdr3_aa: CASSQQGGKEEQYF
cdr3_nt: TGTGCCAGCAGCCAACAGGGAGGGAAAGAGGAGCAGTACTTC
v_call: TRBV16
cdr3_length: 14
d_call: TRBD2
j_call: TRBJ2-7
clone_size: few

cdr3_aa: CASRFGYEQYF
cdr3_nt: TGTGCCAGCCGGTTCGGTTACGAGCAGTACTTC
v_call: TRBV28
cdr3_length: 11
d_call: .
j_call: TRBJ2-7
clone_size: many

cdr3_aa: CASSAQGTAFF
cdr3_nt: TGCGCCAGCAGCGCACAGGGGACAGCTTTCTTT
v_call: TRBV10-2
cdr3_length: 11
d_call: TRBD1
j_call: TRBJ1-1
clone_size: .